A single sample gave rise to the 5 T cell receptor beta chains below, sequenced in a study of T cells after yellow fever vaccination (dated by TCRdb to 2018 to 2020). The method behind the library was 5' RACE. The sequencer listed for this sample is Illumina NovaSeq 6000. Through fastp at Q25 and MiXCR, TCRdb rebuilt clones from the public reads, retaining in-frame beta chains. One record per CDR3 amino acid sequence lists the most common genes and DNA. The sample has 120,000 or so distinct CDR3 sequences on record, nearly 15% of them singletons. Approximately 43% of the sample is taken by the ten largest. Sample treatment or condition, as interpreted from the label and publication: live attenuated yellow fever vaccine strain. The material was CD8+ T cells sorted from PBMCs, obtained 5 days after the yellow fever booster vaccination. The receptors were sampled from a young man who received the YFV17D yellow fever vaccine.

This clonotype was picked up a small number of times. The chain joins TRBV6-5 to TRBJ2-3; 8 nucleotides line up with TRBD2. With 2 bases clipped from V and 0 bases from J, the junction kept 1 base outside the gene matches. Germline V lookup: CDR1 MNHEY, CDR2 SVGAGI. The CDR3 has 15 residues. The CDR3 nucleotides are TGTGCCAGCAGTTACCCGGGGGGGAGCACAGATACGCAGTATTTT. It translates to CASSYPGGSTDTQYF.

This clonotype showed up just a few times. The chain joins TRBV3-1 to TRBJ2-1; D not certain. Germline loops: CDR1 LGHDT, CDR2 YNNKEL (reference sequence). The CDR3 is made up of 11 amino acids. V was shortened by 1 base and J by 13 bases, with 8 bases between the two germline ends. The DNA for the CDR3 is TGTGCCAGCAGCCAAGTTAACCTCCAGTTCTTC. Translation gives CASSQVNLQFF.

This clonotype was observed a few times. The V call is TRBV4-3, the J call TRBJ2-5, with D possibly matching TRBD2 (5 bases). V was trimmed by 1 base and J by 3 bases, leaving 15 bases between them. Germline CDR1 is LGHNA and CDR2 is YSLEER. The CDR3 totals 16 residues. This CDR3 is CASSQGTGTAEETQYF. The CDR3 DNA reads TGCGCCAGCAGCCAAGGGACGGGAACAGCCGAAGAGACCCAGTACTTC.

This clonotype has a handful of counts. The V call is TRBV20-1, the J call TRBJ2-3, with D perhaps TRBD2 (5 bases). CDR1 and CDR2 (germline): DFQATT, SNEGSKA (reference sequence). The CDR3 contains 17 residues. V gave up 1 base and J gave up 0 bases, with 17 bases separating them. The CDR3 region is CSARAPRARTSTDTQYF. In DNA form, the CDR3 reads TGCAGTGCTAGAGCCCCCCGGGCTAGGACTAGCACAGATACGCAGTATTTT.

This clonotype came up a few times. This chain links TRBV6-5 with TRBJ1-1; D perhaps matches TRBD1 (6 bases). The CDR3 has 13 residues. Trimming removed 2 bases from V and 5 bases from J, with 9 bases in between. CDR1 and CDR2 (germline): MNHEY, SVGAGI. The CDR3 spells CASSYRGATEAFF. The CDR3 DNA is TGTGCCAGCAGTTACAGGGGGGCGACTGAAGCTTTCTTT.